The table lists the clone carrying this T cell receptor (beta chain) with many counts. The antigen remains unidentified. Template material for amplifying TCR beta CDR3 regions consisted of RNA transcripts. With the HTBI primer set, the TCR CDR3 went through a first round of RT-PCR. One entry per CDR3 protein, called by TCRdb with MiXCR from the multiplex PCR reads. The data show over 700,000 distinct CDR3 sequences, 18% seen once. The data belong to a study of T cells in Graves' hyperthyroidism and ophthalmopathy. Study context: Specimen type is peripheral blood, collected at initial diagnosis prior to any treatment. Notes on the study in general: The model made its ophthalmopathy prediction, and onset followed a median approximately 6 months later.

These patients, aged 18 to 65, had recently diagnosed hyperthyroidism lasting under 2 months. The PBMCs studied were ones that came from 10 ml fresh peripheral blood. The CDR3 runs 15 residues. Germline V lookup: CDR1 SGHTA, CDR2 FQGNSA. V lost 1 base to trimming and J lost 11 bases, with 20 bases between them. The source is a woman aged 50 to 60 with Graves' hyperthyroidism that later progressed to Graves' ophthalmopathy. V and J are TRBV7-2 and TRBJ1-1; D unclear. Sequencing was done on a sample of blood. In DNA form, the CDR3 reads TGTGCCAGCAGCTTAGGGTGGCAGGAAGCCGGCTGGGCTTTCTTT. It yields the protein CASSLGWQEAGWAFF.